The 7 T cell receptor beta chains reported below all come from one sample, sequenced in a study of blood T cells in healthy people across ages. Primed by a sample-barcoded 5' primer and a J-beta primer mix, a second PCR proceeded for 7 to 11 cycles. TCRdb reprocessed the 5' RACE reads with MiXCR, giving one entry per CDR3 protein. Of 1.8 million or so distinct CDR3 sequences listed, roughly two fifths are singletons. The sequencing sample was made of blood. The origin of the receptors is a human donor in good health.

The chain links TRBV7-2 to TRBJ2-1; 11 positions agree with TRBD2. Germline V gene sequence: CDR1 SGHTA, CDR2 FQGNSA. V was clipped by 4 bases and J by 6 bases; unmatched bases: 8. The CDR3 is 16 residues long. The CDR3 is CASSSNLAGGFNEQFF. Written as DNA, the CDR3 is TGTGCCAGCAGCTCCAATTTAGCGGGGGGGTTCAATGAGCAGTTCTTC.

The chain carries TRBV29-1 and TRBJ2-7; D gene ambiguous. Trimming left V 4 bases short and J 5 bases short, with 6 bases between. The length of the CDR3 is 10 residues. Germline V CDR1 and CDR2: SQVTM, ANQGSEA. The CDR3 DNA reads TGCAGCGTTGCCGAAAACGAGCAGTACTTC. This gives the protein CSVAENEQYF.

With regard to this clonotype: Relative to the germline gene, one junction end is altered; a read error may explain this. V and J are TRBV11-2 and TRBJ2-4; 7 bases align to TRBD1. Matching the DNA end better, TRBJ2-7 makes the J call doubtful. Germline CDR1 SGHAT, CDR2 FQNNGV. CDR3 length: 16 residues. The CDR3 DNA reads as TGTGCCAACAGCCCCTGGGACAGAGGCGAATCCTACGAGCAGTACTTC. It is translated as CANSPWDRGESYEQYF.

This clonotype has ten or more counts. The chain is built from TRBV20-1 and TRBJ2-5, with 7 bases lining up with TRBD2. Germline values: CDR1 DFQATT, CDR2 SNEGSKA (reference sequence). The CDR3 consists of 16 residues. V dropped 0 bases and J dropped 1; count of bases not matched to a gene: 8. The CDR3 DNA follows: TGCAGTGCTAGAGATATTGGCGGGGGACTCCAAGAGACCCAGTACTTC. Its translation is CSARDIGGGLQETQYF.

Concerning this clonotype itself: At one end the junction does not follow the germline gene, possibly because of a read error. The chain recombines TRBV5-1 with TRBJ2-1, with 12 bases identical to TRBD2. Germline CDR1 SGHRS, CDR2 YFSETQ. This CDR3 is built from 15 residues. CDR3 sequence reads: CASSFASGRANEQVF. In nucleotides, the CDR3 is TGCGCCAGCAGCTTCGCTAGCGGGAGGGCCAATGAGCAGGTCTTC.

This clonotype was found a few times. This chain connects TRBV5-1 to TRBJ1-2; D is unresolved. The CDR3 runs 15 residues. Trimming stripped 3 bases from V and 4 bases from J, with 16 bases between. Germline assignment: CDR1 SGHRS and CDR2 YFSETQ. The CDR3 region is CASSSQRARGYGYTF. DNA for the CDR3: TGCGCCAGCAGCTCGCAGCGGGCGCGGGGCTATGGCTACACCTTC. Combining the CDR3 with reference TRBV5-1 and TRBJ1-2 gives the whole variable domain KAGVTQTPRYLIKTRGQQVTLSCSPISGHRSVSWYQQTPGQGLQFLFEYFSETQRNKGNFPGRFSGRQFSNSRSEMNVSTLELGDSALYLCASSSQRARGYGYTFGSGTRLTVV.

J is TRBJ2-1 and V is TRBV15; D gene ambiguous. Looked up from germline, CDR1 is LNHNV and CDR2 is YYDKDF (reference sequence). The CDR3 is 14 amino acids. The V gene lost 0 bases and the J gene lost 7 bases, with 10 bases spanning the gap. The CDR3 DNA reads TGTGCCACCAGCAGAGATCTCGCTACGAATGAGCAGTTCTTC. It encodes CATSRDLATNEQFF.